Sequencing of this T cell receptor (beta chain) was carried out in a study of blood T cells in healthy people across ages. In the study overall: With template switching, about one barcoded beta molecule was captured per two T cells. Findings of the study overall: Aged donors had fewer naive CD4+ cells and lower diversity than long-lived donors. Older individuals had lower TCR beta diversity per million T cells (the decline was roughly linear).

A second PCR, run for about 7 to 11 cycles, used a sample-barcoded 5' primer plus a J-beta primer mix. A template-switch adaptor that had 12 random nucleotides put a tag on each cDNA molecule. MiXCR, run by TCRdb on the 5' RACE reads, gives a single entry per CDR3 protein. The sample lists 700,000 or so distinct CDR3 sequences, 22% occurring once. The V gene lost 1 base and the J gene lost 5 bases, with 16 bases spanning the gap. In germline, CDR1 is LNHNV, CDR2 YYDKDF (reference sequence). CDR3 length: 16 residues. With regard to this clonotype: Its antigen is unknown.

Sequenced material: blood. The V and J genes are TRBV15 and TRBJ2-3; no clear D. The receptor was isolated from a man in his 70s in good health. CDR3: CATSRGSPLGVDTQYF. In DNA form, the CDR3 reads TGTGCCACCAGCAGAGGATCGCCGCTAGGTGTAGATACGCAGTATTTT.